Presented here are 19 T cell receptor beta chains from one specimen sequenced in a study of T cell responses to AZD1222 COVID-19 vaccine (dated by TCRdb to about 2021). The sample's time point label, decoded: baseline before first vaccination. The library was produced with the immunoSEQ multiplex PCR assay. Here the immuneACCESS table is served through TCRdb, limited to in-frame sequences with V and J called. Missing clones are a known gap in these copies; in checked studies unresolved V genes cover under half, and the rest lacks a known reason. The sample data list 150,000 or so clones, and around 91% of these were observed just once. Approximately 5.2% of the sample is taken by the ten largest. Source: peripheral blood, taken on day 0 of AZD1222 vaccination. Receptors were obtained from an adult in good health.

The rearrangement joins TRBV27 to TRBJ2-4; TRBD1 is a possible D gene (6 bases). The CDR3 spans 16 residues. Germline loops: CDR1 MNHEY, CDR2 SMNVEV (reference sequence). Deletions cut 5 bases from V and 2 bases from J, with 16 bases between. CDR3 loop: CASSPITGYSKNIQYF. The CDR3 DNA follows: TGTGCCAGCAGTCCCATTACAGGGTACTCCAAAAACATTCAGTACTTC.

This clone was seen just once. Other DNA sequences in this specimen translate into the identical CDR3. The rearrangement joins TRBV6-6 to TRBJ2-7, with D perhaps TRBD1 (5 bases). The CDR3 totals 12 residues. V was pared by 6 bases and J by 2 bases, with 8 bases between. CDR1 and CDR2 (germline): MNHNY, SVGAGI (reference sequence). CDR3 protein: CASSQGPYEQYF. The CDR3 DNA sequence: TGTGCCAGCAGCCAGGGCCCCTACGAGCAGTACTTC.

About this clone itself: The germline gene is not matched at one end of the junction; a read error may be the cause. V is TRBV7-8 and J is TRBJ1-6; D remains ambiguous. The CDR3 spans 13 residues. Germline V gene sequence: CDR1 SGHVS, CDR2 FQNEAQ. The CDR3 DNA reads TGTGCCAGCAGTCGGACCTACAATTCACCCCTCCACTTT. Amino acids: CASSRTYNSPLHF. The complete variable domain, with remaining parts taken from reference TRBV7-8 and TRBJ1-6, reads GAGVSQSPRYKVAKRGQDVALRCDPISGHVSLFWYQQALGQGPEFLTYFQNEAQLDKSGLPSDRFFAERPEGSVSTLKIQRTQQEDSAVYLCASSRTYNSPLHFGNGTRLTVT.

V usage is TRBV5-1 and J usage is TRBJ2-1; D remains unclear. This CDR3 has 16 amino acids. Trimming left V 4 bases short and J 0 bases short, with 14 bases between. The germline V gene has CDR1 SGHRS and CDR2 YFSETQ. The CDR3 DNA reads as TGCGCCAGCAGCCGCCAGGCGCTTAGCTCCTACAATGAGCAGTTCTTC. It encodes CASSRQALSSYNEQFF.

This chain links TRBV7-9 with TRBJ1-6; D not certain. CDR3 length: 16 amino acids. The germline gives CDR1 SEHNR, CDR2 FQNEAQ (reference sequence). The V and J ends lost 5 bases and 6 bases respectively, with 17 bases between them. The CDR3 loop reads CASSLSRTPGNSPLHF. The CDR3 DNA is TGTGCCAGCAGCCTTTCCCGGACCCCGGGTAATTCACCCCTCCACTTT.

The chain combines TRBV28 with TRBJ2-7; D may be TRBD1 or TRBD2 (5 bases each). Trimming cost V 0 bases and J 2 bases, with 14 bases left between them. Germline CDR1 MDHEN, CDR2 SYDVKM. This CDR3 has 16 residues. Here the CDR3 reads CASSLWDGTGTYEQYF. The CDR3 nucleotides read TGTGCCAGCAGTTTATGGGACGGGACGGGAACCTACGAGCAGTACTTC.

The chain employs TRBV12-3 or TRBV12-4 and TRBJ1-1, with TRBD1 identical over 7 bases. The CDR3 extends over 12 amino acids. Losses at the gene ends were 6 bases for V and 8 bases for J; bases not matched to a gene: 6. CDR3 loop: CASRHHRGEAFF. For the CDR3, the DNA is TGTGCCAGCAGGCACCACAGGGGAGAAGCTTTCTTT.

This chain connects TRBV28 to TRBJ1-5; D gene ambiguous. The germline V gene has CDR1 MDHEN and CDR2 SYDVKM. The CDR3 is 14 amino acids. Trimming removed 6 bases at V and 0 bases at J, with 9 bases between. CDR3 region: CASSTQVSNQPQHF. The CDR3 DNA sequence: TGTGCCAGCAGCACGCAGGTTAGCAATCAGCCCCAGCATTTT.

The chain combines TRBV4-2 with TRBJ1-1, with a tentative D call TRBD1 (5 bases). This CDR3 is built from 18 residues. Germline CDR1 and CDR2: LGHNA and YNFKEQ. Trimming removed 1 base from V and 3 bases from J, with 21 bases in between. The CDR3 DNA reads TGTGCCAGCAGCCAAGGAACCTCTGGGGCGGGAGGAGACACTGAAGCTTTCTTT. Its protein is CASSQGTSGAGGDTEAFF.

The chain recombines TRBV28 with TRBJ2-3; TRBD2 is a possible D gene (6 bases). CDR1 and CDR2 (germline): MDHEN, SYDVKM. The V end lost 6 bases, the J end lost 6 bases, and 19 bases lay between the germline ends. This CDR3 is 15 amino acids long. The DNA for the CDR3 is TGTGCCAGCAGACCCCCTGGGCTAGCGTTGGATACGCAGTATTTT. It encodes CASRPPGLALDTQYF.

This rearrangement joins TRBV7-8 to TRBJ2-7; no definite D call. CDR1 and CDR2 from the germline V gene are SGHVS and FQNEAQ. V dropped 6 bases and J dropped 0 bases, with 15 bases sitting between them. CDR3 length: 15 residues. The CDR3 loop is CASRPRTGSSYEQYF. For the CDR3, the DNA is TGTGCCAGCAGACCTAGGACGGGTAGCTCCTACGAGCAGTACTTC.

This chain's CDR3 is CASSQGWGDQPQHF. The CDR3 bases are TGTGCCAGCAGCCAAGGCTGGGGCGATCAGCCCCAGCATTTT. The chain carries TRBV3-1 (or the pseudogene TRBV3-2) and TRBJ1-5; possible D gene TRBD1, 5 bases. This CDR3 is 14 amino acids long. Trimming removed 1 base from V and 5 bases from J, with 9 bases in between. Germline V gives CDR1 LGHDT, CDR2 YNNKEL (reference sequence).

The V and J genes are TRBV27 and TRBJ2-7; TRBD1 is a possible D gene (6 bases). The CDR3 extends over 15 amino acids. The ends were cut back, 6 bases at V and 1 base at J, with 16 bases in the middle. In germline, CDR1 is MNHEY, CDR2 SMNVEV (reference sequence). This CDR3 is CASSFWGQGSYEQYF. The CDR3, as DNA: TGTGCCAGCAGCTTCTGGGGGCAGGGATCCTACGAGCAGTACTTC.

The chain joins TRBV12-5 to TRBJ2-1, with 7 bases identical to TRBD1. CDR3 length equals 18 residues. Germline CDR1 and CDR2: LGHNT and FRNRAP. The junction had 16 bases not matched to a gene; V was cut back by 5 bases and J by 3 bases. The CDR3 reads CASGPGQWRGPVYNEQFF. CDR3 coding DNA: TGTGCTAGTGGTCCGGGACAGTGGAGAGGGCCCGTCTACAATGAGCAGTTCTTC.

V usage is TRBV7-2 and J usage is TRBJ1-5; TRBD1 is a possible D gene (6 bases). The CDR3 has 14 amino acids. V was pared by 5 bases and J by 2 bases, with 10 bases between. Germline V lookup: CDR1 SGHTA, CDR2 FQGNSA. The CDR3 protein is CASSPGQRNQPQHF. CDR3 nucleotide sequence: TGTGCCAGCAGCCCCGGACAGCGCAATCAGCCCCAGCATTTT. Full variable domain (remainder filled in from reference TRBV7-2 and TRBJ1-5): GAGVSQSPSNKVTEKGKDVELRCDPISGHTALYWYRQSLGQGLEFLIYFQGNSAPDKSGLPSDRFSAERTGGSVSTLTIQRTQQEDSAVYLCASSPGQRNQPQHFGDGTRLSIL.

The chain is built from TRBV7-2 and TRBJ2-1; 8 nucleotides line up with TRBD2. The CDR3 spans 15 residues. Trimming at V came to 6 bases and at J to 9 bases, leaving 13 bases not matched to a gene. CDR1 is SGHTA and CDR2 is FQGNSA in the germline V gene. The CDR3 loop is CASRKPTSATSEQFF. DNA for the CDR3: TGTGCCAGCAGAAAGCCGACTAGCGCCACCAGTGAGCAGTTCTTC.

The chain uses TRBV5-1 and TRBJ2-2, with 7 positions matching TRBD2. Germline CDR1 and CDR2: SGHRS and YFSETQ. V shed 3 bases, J shed 10 bases, and the junction held 12 bases outside the gene matches. This CDR3 region has 15 residues. This CDR3 is CASSWGWGGSEELFF. The CDR3 DNA is TGCGCCAGCAGCTGGGGTTGGGGCGGGAGCGAGGAGCTGTTTTTT.

This clone has only a few counts. The CDR3 DNA is TGTGCCAGTAGTATCGCCCGGGGGGGGTACAATGAGCAGTTCTTC. As protein: CASSIARGGYNEQFF. V and J are TRBV19 and TRBJ2-1; 8 bases map to TRBD2. Germline lookup yields CDR1 LNHDA and CDR2 SQIVND (reference sequence). The CDR3 is made up of 15 amino acids. V was pared by 3 bases and J by 4 bases, with 5 bases of the junction left unmatched.

CDR3 DNA: TGCGCCAGCAGCCAAGACCTTGGAAGGGATGGAACAGATACGCAGTATTTT. Its translation is CASSQDLGRDGTDTQYF. V is TRBV4-3 and J is TRBJ2-3, with unresolved D. Trimming left V 0 bases short and J 3 bases short, with 16 bases between. There are 17 residues in the CDR3. Germline CDR1 is LGHNA and CDR2 is YSLEER.